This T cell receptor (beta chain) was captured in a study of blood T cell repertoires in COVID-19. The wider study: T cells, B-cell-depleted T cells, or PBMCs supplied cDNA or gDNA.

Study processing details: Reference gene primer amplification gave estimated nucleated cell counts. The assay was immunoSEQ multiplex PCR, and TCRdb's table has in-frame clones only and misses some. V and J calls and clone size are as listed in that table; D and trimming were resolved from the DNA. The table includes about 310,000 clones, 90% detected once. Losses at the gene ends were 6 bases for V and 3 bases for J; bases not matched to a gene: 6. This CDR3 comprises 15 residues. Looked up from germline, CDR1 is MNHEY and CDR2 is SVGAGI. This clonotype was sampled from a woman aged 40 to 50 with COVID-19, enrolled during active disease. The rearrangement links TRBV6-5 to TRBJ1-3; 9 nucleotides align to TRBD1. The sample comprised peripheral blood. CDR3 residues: CASSPGTGNGNTIYF. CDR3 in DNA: TGTGCCAGCAGCCCCGGGACAGGGAATGGAAACACCATATATTTT.